This T cell receptor beta chain was sequenced in a study of PD-1 blockade in classical Hodgkin lymphoma. This clone was seen once. What it binds is not known. Some clones are missing from TCRdb's copy, which holds only in-frame ones; the method was immunoSEQ multiplex PCR. Found here are 100,000 or so clones, approximately 90% of them singletons; the top ten hold approximately 2.9%. Per germline, CDR1 LNHNV and CDR2 YYDKDF (reference sequence). This CDR3 is built from 17 residues. Trimming removed 1 base at V and 8 bases at J, with 23 bases between. Time point: cycle 4 day 1 (C4D1), after more than 5 weeks of nivolumab. All patients relapsed after autologous stem cell transplantation, and brentuximab vedotin exposure varied. Regarding the study as a whole: Complete responders' baseline diversity resembled that of newly diagnosed patients.

This TCR was sampled from a human donor with classical Hodgkin lymphoma. Sequencing used peripheral blood mononuclear cells (PBMCs), obtained before the fourth cycle of nivolumab. The V call is TRBV15, the J call TRBJ1-2, with D unresolved. CDR3 in amino acids: CATSRGPLGLTPAGYTF. CDR3 nucleotides: TGTGCCACCAGCAGAGGTCCCTTAGGGCTTACCCCCGCCGGCTACACCTTC.